These T cell receptor beta chains were read from a single sample in a study of cytomegalovirus exposure and HLA in healthy donors. Libraries were prepared by immunoSEQ multiplex PCR; TCRdb keeps only in-frame clonotypes and omits some of them. The table gives about 130,000 clones; the top ten clones make up around 2.7% of it. Sequenced material: PBMCs. Receptors were obtained from a man aged 25 to 40 in good health and CMV-seronegative. The CDR3 runs from the conserved cysteine through the conserved F or W.

v_gene	j_gene	CDR3aa
TRBV28	TRBJ2-1	CASSSDRTAPEQFF
TRBV4-1	TRBJ2-1	CASSPSGLAGGDEQFF
TRBV5-1	TRBJ2-2	CASSEDTMHTGELFF
TRBV29-1	TRBJ2-3	CSVDFQNTDTQYF
TRBV30	TRBJ2-7	CACKRGHFSPEQYF
TRBV5-1	TRBJ1-1	CASSLGDTEAFF
TRBV7-2	TRBJ2-3	CASSWLAGRDTQYF
TRBV10-3	TRBJ2-7	CAIRNRGGYEQYF
TRBV7-8	TRBJ1-1	CASSWGQLNTEAFF
TRBV29-1	TRBJ2-7	CSVTGTGSEQYF
TRBV25-1	TRBJ2-3	CASSEGTGRADTQYF
TRBV20-1	TRBJ2-7	CSARATEQYF
TRBV27	TRBJ1-5	CASSPGTGVGGQPQHF
TRBV9	TRBJ2-3	CASSVEGDLGADTQYF
TRBV28	TRBJ2-5	CASSLGKTGAQETQYF
TRBV9	TRBJ2-1	CASSGPTRPGGSTEQFF
TRBV28	TRBJ1-5	CASTTGGFAQPQHF
TRBV30	TRBJ1-1	CAWSLRQGNTEAFF
TRBV7-3	TRBJ1-2	CASSPALDRGGYTF
TRBV1	TRBJ2-7	CTSSQDRQGTPGMHF
TRBV5-1	TRBJ2-6	CASSPSVENSGANVLTF
TRBV7-8	TRBJ2-6	CASSLAGRGIANVLTF
TRBV4-1	TRBJ2-2	CASSQDRERTNTGELFF
TRBV7-9	TRBJ2-2	CASSLSSGNTGELFF
TRBV28	TRBJ2-7	CASSGQGREQYF
TRBV5-6	TRBJ2-1	CASSLVRGGGDEQFF
TRBV30	TRBJ1-1	CAWTGQRMLGDTEAFF
TRBV4-3	TRBJ1-2	CASSQDRTGAIYGYTF
TRBV28	TRBJ1-5	CASSFSDRSGQPQHF
TRBV5-4	TRBJ1-4	CASSPPGTGGEKLFF
TRBV6-4	TRBJ2-5	CASSDSPGEGETQYF
TRBV27	TRBJ2-2	CASSRRRETGGLFF
TRBV4-2	TRBJ2-1	CASSQVGTSTEQFF
TRBV19	TRBJ1-1	CASSMARGMNTEAFF
TRBV27	TRBJ2-7	CASTPLGPRDRDDSYEQYF
TRBV6-4	TRBJ2-3	CASSDGIAGSDTQYF
TRBV29-1	TRBJ2-7	CSVGTQGGPYEQYF
TRBV5-1	TRBJ2-3	CASSLAGGRVRDTQYF
TRBV7-9	TRBJ2-1	CASSFGGHNEQFF
TRBV2	TRBJ1-6	CASSGGGRSSYNSPLHF
TRBV5-1	TRBJ2-5	CASSLEGGVQETQYF
TRBV5-5	TRBJ2-1	CASSWLERVLYNEQFF
TRBV9	TRBJ2-3	CASSVGVLTGVEDTQYF
TRBV2	TRBJ2-2	CASKNPSGTGELFF
TRBV28	TRBJ1-1	CASSPRTDMNTEAFF
TRBV10-2	TRBJ2-7	CASSSAGGISYEQYF
TRBV5-1	TRBJ1-1	CASSPRTDRNTEAFF
TRBV9	TRBJ2-4	CASSVDRGWDIQYF
TRBV5-1	TRBJ1-6	CASSFGDREYSPLHF
TRBV7-2	TRBJ2-7	CASSLRAGQIDEQYF
TRBV15	TRBJ1-5	CATSRGAGDPQPQHF
TRBV5-4	TRBJ1-3	CASSLAGGDFGNTIYF